What follows are 22 T cell receptor beta chains derived from one specimen sequenced in a study of T-cell memory formation after mild COVID-19. TCRdb passed the 5' RACE reads through MiXCR, listing each CDR3 protein once. The data contain approximately 570,000 distinct CDR3 sequences, under 20% of them singletons. Sequencing used PBMCs or a T cell subset sorted from them (not recorded which). The receptor set was obtained from an adult woman who had mild COVID-19 (a few samples of this study predate the infection). Cell type and time point are not known.

This clonotype was detected a few times. The rearrangement joins TRBV20-1 to TRBJ1-2; D is ambiguous. Germline V gene sequence: CDR1 DFQATT, CDR2 SNEGSKA (reference sequence). V lost 3 bases to trimming and J lost 3 bases, with 11 bases between them. The CDR3 consists of 13 residues. The CDR3 spells CSARSAAHYGYTF. The CDR3, as DNA: TGCAGTGCTAGGTCCGCAGCCCACTATGGCTACACCTTC.

The sample holds many counts of this clonotype. The chain carries TRBV5-1 and TRBJ2-5; D possibly uses TRBD1 or TRBD2 (5 bases each). This CDR3 comprises 14 residues. CDR1 is SGHRS, CDR2 YFSETQ, per germline. Trimming cost V 0 bases and J 4 bases, with 10 bases left between them. CDR3 in amino acids: CASSLVEGTETQYF. The CDR3, as DNA: TGCGCCAGCAGCTTGGTTGAGGGGACAGAGACCCAGTACTTC.

This clonotype came up a few times. CDR3 in amino acids: CASSTQGVRRGDTIYF. The CDR3 region has the DNA TGCGCCAGCAGCACGCAGGGGGTGAGGCGAGGAGACACCATATATTTT. The gene calls are TRBV5-1 and TRBJ1-3, with 7 bases matching TRBD1. CDR1 is SGHRS and CDR2 is YFSETQ in the germline V gene. V was clipped by 4 bases and J by 8 bases; unmatched bases: 15. This CDR3 has 16 amino acids.

This clonotype was observed a few times. J is TRBJ1-1 and V is TRBV30; D gene uncertain. Per the germline V gene, CDR1 is GTSNPN and CDR2 is SVGIG (reference sequence). The V and J ends lost 3 bases and 9 bases respectively, with 17 bases between them. This CDR3 is built from 13 residues. The CDR3 bases are TGTGCCTGGAGATTTTCTTCTCTCGGAAAAGCTTTCTTT. This sequence encodes CAWRFSSLGKAFF. The full variable domain, completed using reference TRBV30 and TRBJ1-1, is SQTIHQWPATLVQPVGSPLSLECTVEGTSNPNLYWYRQAAGRGLQLLFYSVGIGQISSEVPQNLSASRPQDRQFILSSKKLLLSDSGFYLCAWRFSSLGKAFFGQGTRLTVV.

This clonotype was seen a handful of times. The rearrangement joins TRBV7-3 to TRBJ2-1; 7 bases are shared with TRBD1. V dropped 9 bases and J dropped 8; count of bases not matched to a gene: 7. CDR1 and CDR2 (germline): SGHTA, FQGTGA. There are 12 residues in the CDR3. CDR3 sequence reads: CARGGRVDEQFF. DNA of the CDR3: TGTGCCAGAGGGGGCAGGGTCGATGAGCAGTTCTTC. Full variable domain (outside the CDR3, taken from reference TRBV7-3 and TRBJ2-1): GAGVSQTPSNKVTEKGKYVELRCDPISGHTALYWYRQSLGQGPEFLIYFQGTGAADDSGLPNDRFFAVRPEGSVSTLKIQRTERGDSAVYLCARGGRVDEQFFGPGTRLTVL.

This clonotype was seen a few times. The V and J genes are TRBV6-6 and TRBJ1-4, with a weak D call TRBD1 (5 bases). Trimming shortened V by 6 bases and J by 2 bases, and 19 bases separated the two germline ends. The CDR3 contains 17 residues. The germline V gene has CDR1 MNHNY and CDR2 SVGAGI (reference sequence). Here the CDR3 reads CASSRTGTVKTNEKLFF. The CDR3 DNA reads as TGTGCCAGCAGCCGAACCGGGACGGTGAAGACTAATGAAAAACTGTTTTTT.

The V gene is TRBV4-2, the J gene TRBJ1-2; TRBD1 aligns across 9 bases. The germline CDR1 and CDR2 sequences are LGHNA and YNFKEQ. The junction had 6 bases not matched to a gene; V was cut back by 9 bases and J by 4 bases. The CDR3 has 13 amino acids. In DNA form, the CDR3 reads TGTGCCAGTTGTACAGGGGGCGCCTATGGCTACACCTTC. Translating it yields CASCTGGAYGYTF.

This rearrangement joins TRBV14 to TRBJ1-4; D is uncertain. Trimming removed 1 base at V and 3 bases at J, with 12 bases between. The CDR3 loop spans 16 amino acids. Germline V gene sequence: CDR1 SGHDN, CDR2 FVKESK. Written as DNA, the CDR3 is TGTGCCAGCAGCCAAGCCCCTATACGGGCTAATGAAAAACTGTTTTTT. Amino acids: CASSQAPIRANEKLFF. The whole variable domain, filled in from reference TRBV14 and TRBJ1-4, reads EAGVTQFPSHSVIEKGQTVTLRCDPISGHDNLYWYRRVMGKEIKFLLHFVKESKQDESGMPNNRFLAERTGGTYSTLKVQPAELEDSGVYFCASSQAPIRANEKLFFGSGTQLSVL.

This clonotype has a handful of counts. The chain links TRBV7-6 to TRBJ1-1, with 12 bases fitting TRBD1. The germline CDR1 and CDR2 sequences are SGHVS and FNYEAQ. There are 17 residues in the CDR3. Trimming at V came to 5 bases and at J to 0 bases, leaving 7 bases not matched to a gene. The CDR3 is CASSRGQGAFLNTEAFF. The CDR3 region has the DNA TGTGCCAGCAGCCGGGGACAGGGGGCCTTTTTGAACACTGAAGCTTTCTTT.

This clonotype was counted between two and nine times. This rearrangement joins TRBV12-3 or TRBV12-4 to TRBJ2-7; 11 positions agree with TRBD1. V shed 5 bases and J 3 bases; nucleotides not matched to a gene: 15. There are 18 residues in the CDR3. CDR3 sequence (DNA): TGTGCCAGCAGTCCACGGACAGGGGGCGCATCCAACTACTACGAGCAGTACTTC. Translated: CASSPRTGGASNYYEQYF.

The chain links TRBV29-1 to TRBJ2-3; 9 positions match TRBD1. J lost 1 base, V lost 6 bases, and 2 bases had no gene match. The germline V gene has CDR1 SQVTM and CDR2 ANQGSEA. The CDR3 spans 13 residues. CDR3: CSVQGAGTDTQYF. The DNA for the CDR3 is TGCAGCGTACAGGGGGCTGGCACAGATACGCAGTATTTT.

The rearrangement joins TRBV20-1 to TRBJ2-5, with 8 bases lining up with TRBD2. J lost 0 bases, V lost 0 bases, and 12 bases had no gene match. The CDR3 extends over 18 amino acids. CDR1 is DFQATT, CDR2 SNEGSKA, per germline (reference sequence). In DNA form, the CDR3 reads TGCAGTGCTAGAGATCTTTTAACTAGCGGATTATACCAAGAGACCCAGTACTTC. Translated: CSARDLLTSGLYQETQYF.

This clonotype was counted a few times. CDR3 sequence: CASSQGTRLVEQFF. The DNA of the CDR3 is TGTGCCAGCAGCCAAGGGACGCGACTGGTTGAGCAGTTCTTC. This chain links TRBV3-1 with TRBJ2-1; unclear D gene. This CDR3 comprises 14 residues. Per the germline V gene, CDR1 is LGHDT and CDR2 is YNNKEL (reference sequence). The V end lost 1 base, the J end lost 9 bases, and 13 bases lay between the germline ends.

The chain couples TRBV30 to TRBJ2-5, with D possibly being TRBD1 or TRBD2 (5 bases each). The CDR3 runs to 12 residues. CDR1 GTSNPN and CDR2 SVGIG come from the germline V gene (reference sequence). V was cut by 4 bases and J by 6 bases, with 12 bases left in between. The CDR3 reads CAWKRGGKTQYF. The CDR3 nucleotides read TGTGCCTGGAAGAGGGGCGGAAAGACCCAGTACTTC.

This clonotype was counted a few times. The V and J genes are TRBV23-1 and TRBJ2-3; 8 nucleotides match TRBD2. TRBV23-1 is an open reading frame whose function is uncertain. Trimming removed 0 bases from V and 1 base from J; junction bases left unmatched: 3. This CDR3 contains 16 residues. CDR3 sequence: CASSQSETSGTDTQYF. The CDR3 nucleotides are TGCGCCAGCAGTCAATCGGAGACTAGCGGCACAGATACGCAGTATTTT.

On this clonotype itself: At one of its ends the junction is not consistent with the germline gene, which may arise from a read error. This rearrangement joins TRBV12-3 or TRBV12-4 to TRBJ2-2, with D perhaps matching TRBD2 (6 bases). The CDR3 totals 13 residues. DNA for the CDR3: TGTGCCAGCAGTTTGCGGGTGGGCGGGGAGCTGTATTTT. Residues: CASSLRVGGELYF.

This clonotype has a handful of counts. This chain connects TRBV4-3 to TRBJ1-2; a weak D match, TRBD1 (6 bases). Germline V gene data show CDR1 as LGHNA and CDR2 as YSLEER. The CDR3 has 15 residues. V dropped 4 bases and J dropped 3 bases, with 15 bases sitting between them. The CDR3, as DNA: TGCGCCAGCAGCCCGGAAGCGACAGGAGACTATGGCTACACCTTC. Translated, it gives CASSPEATGDYGYTF.

The V and J genes are TRBV12-3 or TRBV12-4 and TRBJ1-2; tentatively, D is TRBD1 (5 bases). CDR3 length: 16 amino acids. V was trimmed by 5 bases and J by 7 bases, leaving 23 bases between them. The CDR3 DNA is TGTGCCAGCAGTACCCGGTTCGGGGCGGGAATTGGTGGCTACACCTTC. This sequence encodes CASSTRFGAGIGGYTF.

The genes are TRBV12-3 or TRBV12-4 and TRBJ2-7, with D perhaps TRBD1 (6 bases). The CDR3 consists of 15 residues. Trimming shortened V by 6 bases and J by 3 bases, and 18 bases separated the two germline ends. CDR3 region: CASSLTRQARYEQYF. The CDR3 DNA is TGTGCCAGCAGCCTAACTAGACAGGCCCGCTACGAGCAGTACTTC.

V is TRBV7-2 and J is TRBJ2-3; 7 bases match TRBD2. The CDR3 contains 15 residues. Germline assignment: CDR1 SGHTA and CDR2 FQGNSA. J lost 5 bases, V lost 2 bases, and 7 bases had no gene match. The CDR3: CASSLSGGRLDTQYF. The CDR3 DNA reads as TGTGCCAGCAGCTTATCCGGGGGGAGGTTAGATACGCAGTATTTT.

In this sample, this clonotype turned up a few times. V is TRBV3-1 and J is TRBJ2-7, with D perhaps being TRBD1 or TRBD2 (5 bases each). The germline gives CDR1 LGHDT, CDR2 YNNKEL (reference sequence). V gave up 3 bases and J gave up 6 bases, with 9 bases separating them. The CDR3 loop spans 12 amino acids. Here the CDR3 DNA reads TGTGCCAGCAGCCATCAGGGAGCCGAGCAGTACTTC. It translates to CASSHQGAEQYF.

In nucleotides, the CDR3 is TGTGCCAGCAGCTTAGAGGCGGACAACTCCTACAATGAGCAGTTCTTC. It codes for CASSLEADNSYNEQFF. The chain joins TRBV7-3 to TRBJ2-1, with D perhaps TRBD1 (5 bases). The ends were cut back, 2 bases at V and 0 bases at J, with 11 bases in the middle. CDR1 and CDR2 (germline): SGHTA, FQGTGA. CDR3 length equals 16 residues.